What follows is one T cell receptor beta chain and its context. Its matching antigen is unknown. Unique molecular identifiers were used in preparing the TCRbeta library. TCRdb passed the PCR reads through MiXCR, listing each CDR3 protein once. The data show 600,000 to 700,000 distinct CDR3 sequences, around 14% seen once. The V gene end was trimmed by 6 bases and the J gene end by 4 bases; junction bases not matched to a gene: 13. This CDR3 is 16 amino acids long. The germline V gene has CDR1 SGHRS and CDR2 YFSETQ. This specimen comes from a study of T-cell reconstitution after alpha-beta-depleted transplantation in children. The study, taken as a whole, reports: Newly made T cells mostly supplied T-cell counts and diversity one year after transplant. TCRbeta diversity was high at day 60 in some patients (a result of surviving recipient T cells and thymic progenitors). Several hundred rapidly expanded clones from non-depleted graft cells reportedly supplied alpha-beta T cells about two months post-transplant.

This sequence originates from a girl aged 2-10 years with congenital amegakaryocytic thrombocytopenia, due to receive a stem cell transplant. The source material was PBMCs, sampled before TCRalphabeta/CD19-depleted stem cell transplant. The gene calls are TRBV5-1 and TRBJ2-3; 8 bases are shared with TRBD2. CDR3 protein: CASMQTGLESSDTQYF. The CDR3 DNA is TGCGCCAGCATGCAGACGGGACTAGAGAGTTCAGATACGCAGTATTTT.